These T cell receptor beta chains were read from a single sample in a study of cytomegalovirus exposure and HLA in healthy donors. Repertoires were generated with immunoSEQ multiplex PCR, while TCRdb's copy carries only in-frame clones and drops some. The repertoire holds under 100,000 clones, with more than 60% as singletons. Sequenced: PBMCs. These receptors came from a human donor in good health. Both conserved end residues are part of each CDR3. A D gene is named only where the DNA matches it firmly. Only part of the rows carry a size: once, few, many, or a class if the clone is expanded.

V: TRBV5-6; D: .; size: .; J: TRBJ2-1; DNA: TGTGCCAGCAGCCCACCCTCCGGGGACTACAATGAGCAGTTCTTC; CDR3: CASSPPSGDYNEQFF
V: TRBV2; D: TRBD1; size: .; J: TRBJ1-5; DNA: TGTGCCAGCAGTGGGGACAGGTCATCTCAGCCCCCAGCTTTT; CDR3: CASSGDRSSQPPAF
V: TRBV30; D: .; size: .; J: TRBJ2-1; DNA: TGTGCCAGAGGAACCTACTCCTACAATGAGCAGTTCTTC; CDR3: CARGTYSYNEQFF
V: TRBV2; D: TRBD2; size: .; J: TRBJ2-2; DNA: TGTGCCAGGTCTCAGGTGCGGGGGGCCGACACCGGGGAGCTGTTTTTT; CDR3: CARSQVRGADTGELFF
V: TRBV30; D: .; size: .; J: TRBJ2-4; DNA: TGTGCCTGGAGTGGGGGAACGGGAGTTCCCGGGGCCAAAAACATTCAGTACTTC; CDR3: CAWSGGTGVPGAKNIQYF
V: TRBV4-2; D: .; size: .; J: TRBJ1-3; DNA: TGTGCCAGCAGCCGACAGGCCGATTCTGGAAACACCATATATTTT; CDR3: CASSRQADSGNTIYF
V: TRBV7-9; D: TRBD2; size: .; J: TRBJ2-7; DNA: TGTGCCAGCAGCTTAGCTGGCGGGAGGACGTACGAGCAGTACTTC; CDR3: CASSLAGGRTYEQYF
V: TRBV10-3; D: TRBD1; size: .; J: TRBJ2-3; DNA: TGTGCCATCAGTGAGAGACAGGGTTGGAGTACGCAGTATTTT; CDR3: CAISERQGWSTQYF
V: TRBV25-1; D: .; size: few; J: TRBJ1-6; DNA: TGTGCCAGCAGAGGACAGTTCTCCTATAATTCACCCCTCCACTTT; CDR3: CASRGQFSYNSPLHF
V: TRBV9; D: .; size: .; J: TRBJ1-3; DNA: TGTGCCAGCAGCGTAGCGCTCGGTTCCTCTGGAAACACCATATATTTT; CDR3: CASSVALGSSGNTIYF
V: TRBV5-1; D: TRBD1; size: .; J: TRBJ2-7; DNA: TGCGCCAGCAGCCGGACAGGGGGCTCCACTATTGATCCCTACGAGCAGTACTTC; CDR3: CASSRTGGSTIDPYEQYF
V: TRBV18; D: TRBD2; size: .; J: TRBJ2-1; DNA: TGTGCCAGCTCATCCGGACTAGCGGGGGAACACAATGAGCAGTTCTTC; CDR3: CASSSGLAGEHNEQFF
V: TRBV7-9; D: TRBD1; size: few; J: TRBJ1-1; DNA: TGTTCCAGCAGCTTTTCGACAGGGAGAGGCACTGAAGCTTTCTTT; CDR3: CSSSFSTGRGTEAFF
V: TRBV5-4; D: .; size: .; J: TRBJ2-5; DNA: TGTGCCAGCAGCGATGACCAGGGAGGACAAGAGACCCAGTACTTC; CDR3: CASSDDQGGQETQYF
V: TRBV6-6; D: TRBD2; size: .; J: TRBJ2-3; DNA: TGTGCCAGCAGCCGACTAGCGGGGGGGTTCCCAGATACGCAGTATTTT; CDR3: CASSRLAGGFPDTQYF